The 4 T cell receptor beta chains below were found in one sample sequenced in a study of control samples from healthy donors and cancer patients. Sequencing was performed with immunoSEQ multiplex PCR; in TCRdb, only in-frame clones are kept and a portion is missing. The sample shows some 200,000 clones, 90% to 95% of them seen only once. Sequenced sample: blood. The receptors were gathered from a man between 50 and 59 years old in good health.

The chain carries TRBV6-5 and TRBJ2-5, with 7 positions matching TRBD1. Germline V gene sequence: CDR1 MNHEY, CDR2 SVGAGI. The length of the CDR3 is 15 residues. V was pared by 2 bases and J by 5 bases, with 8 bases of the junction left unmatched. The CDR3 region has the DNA TGTGCCAGCAGTTACACAGGGACAGTAAGGGAGACCCAGTACTTC. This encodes CASSYTGTVRETQYF.

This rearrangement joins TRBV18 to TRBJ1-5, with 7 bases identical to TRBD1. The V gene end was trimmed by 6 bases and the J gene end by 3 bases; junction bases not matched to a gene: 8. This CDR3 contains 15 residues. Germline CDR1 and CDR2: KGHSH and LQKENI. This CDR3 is CASSPNRGHNQPQHF. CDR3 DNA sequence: TGTGCCAGCTCCCCAAACAGGGGACACAATCAGCCCCAGCATTTT.

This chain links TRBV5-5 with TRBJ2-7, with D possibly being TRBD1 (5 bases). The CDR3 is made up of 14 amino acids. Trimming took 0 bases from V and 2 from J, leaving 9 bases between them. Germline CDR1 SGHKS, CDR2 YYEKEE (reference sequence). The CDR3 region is CASSLEDSTYEQYF. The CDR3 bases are TGTGCCAGCAGCTTGGAAGACAGTACCTACGAGCAGTACTTC.

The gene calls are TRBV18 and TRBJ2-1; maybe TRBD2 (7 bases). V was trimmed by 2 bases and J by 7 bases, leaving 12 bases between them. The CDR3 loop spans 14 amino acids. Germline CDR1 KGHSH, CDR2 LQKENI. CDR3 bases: TGTGCCAGCTCACCAGGAGGGGGGGCTAATGAGCAGTTCTTC. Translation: CASSPGGGANEQFF.